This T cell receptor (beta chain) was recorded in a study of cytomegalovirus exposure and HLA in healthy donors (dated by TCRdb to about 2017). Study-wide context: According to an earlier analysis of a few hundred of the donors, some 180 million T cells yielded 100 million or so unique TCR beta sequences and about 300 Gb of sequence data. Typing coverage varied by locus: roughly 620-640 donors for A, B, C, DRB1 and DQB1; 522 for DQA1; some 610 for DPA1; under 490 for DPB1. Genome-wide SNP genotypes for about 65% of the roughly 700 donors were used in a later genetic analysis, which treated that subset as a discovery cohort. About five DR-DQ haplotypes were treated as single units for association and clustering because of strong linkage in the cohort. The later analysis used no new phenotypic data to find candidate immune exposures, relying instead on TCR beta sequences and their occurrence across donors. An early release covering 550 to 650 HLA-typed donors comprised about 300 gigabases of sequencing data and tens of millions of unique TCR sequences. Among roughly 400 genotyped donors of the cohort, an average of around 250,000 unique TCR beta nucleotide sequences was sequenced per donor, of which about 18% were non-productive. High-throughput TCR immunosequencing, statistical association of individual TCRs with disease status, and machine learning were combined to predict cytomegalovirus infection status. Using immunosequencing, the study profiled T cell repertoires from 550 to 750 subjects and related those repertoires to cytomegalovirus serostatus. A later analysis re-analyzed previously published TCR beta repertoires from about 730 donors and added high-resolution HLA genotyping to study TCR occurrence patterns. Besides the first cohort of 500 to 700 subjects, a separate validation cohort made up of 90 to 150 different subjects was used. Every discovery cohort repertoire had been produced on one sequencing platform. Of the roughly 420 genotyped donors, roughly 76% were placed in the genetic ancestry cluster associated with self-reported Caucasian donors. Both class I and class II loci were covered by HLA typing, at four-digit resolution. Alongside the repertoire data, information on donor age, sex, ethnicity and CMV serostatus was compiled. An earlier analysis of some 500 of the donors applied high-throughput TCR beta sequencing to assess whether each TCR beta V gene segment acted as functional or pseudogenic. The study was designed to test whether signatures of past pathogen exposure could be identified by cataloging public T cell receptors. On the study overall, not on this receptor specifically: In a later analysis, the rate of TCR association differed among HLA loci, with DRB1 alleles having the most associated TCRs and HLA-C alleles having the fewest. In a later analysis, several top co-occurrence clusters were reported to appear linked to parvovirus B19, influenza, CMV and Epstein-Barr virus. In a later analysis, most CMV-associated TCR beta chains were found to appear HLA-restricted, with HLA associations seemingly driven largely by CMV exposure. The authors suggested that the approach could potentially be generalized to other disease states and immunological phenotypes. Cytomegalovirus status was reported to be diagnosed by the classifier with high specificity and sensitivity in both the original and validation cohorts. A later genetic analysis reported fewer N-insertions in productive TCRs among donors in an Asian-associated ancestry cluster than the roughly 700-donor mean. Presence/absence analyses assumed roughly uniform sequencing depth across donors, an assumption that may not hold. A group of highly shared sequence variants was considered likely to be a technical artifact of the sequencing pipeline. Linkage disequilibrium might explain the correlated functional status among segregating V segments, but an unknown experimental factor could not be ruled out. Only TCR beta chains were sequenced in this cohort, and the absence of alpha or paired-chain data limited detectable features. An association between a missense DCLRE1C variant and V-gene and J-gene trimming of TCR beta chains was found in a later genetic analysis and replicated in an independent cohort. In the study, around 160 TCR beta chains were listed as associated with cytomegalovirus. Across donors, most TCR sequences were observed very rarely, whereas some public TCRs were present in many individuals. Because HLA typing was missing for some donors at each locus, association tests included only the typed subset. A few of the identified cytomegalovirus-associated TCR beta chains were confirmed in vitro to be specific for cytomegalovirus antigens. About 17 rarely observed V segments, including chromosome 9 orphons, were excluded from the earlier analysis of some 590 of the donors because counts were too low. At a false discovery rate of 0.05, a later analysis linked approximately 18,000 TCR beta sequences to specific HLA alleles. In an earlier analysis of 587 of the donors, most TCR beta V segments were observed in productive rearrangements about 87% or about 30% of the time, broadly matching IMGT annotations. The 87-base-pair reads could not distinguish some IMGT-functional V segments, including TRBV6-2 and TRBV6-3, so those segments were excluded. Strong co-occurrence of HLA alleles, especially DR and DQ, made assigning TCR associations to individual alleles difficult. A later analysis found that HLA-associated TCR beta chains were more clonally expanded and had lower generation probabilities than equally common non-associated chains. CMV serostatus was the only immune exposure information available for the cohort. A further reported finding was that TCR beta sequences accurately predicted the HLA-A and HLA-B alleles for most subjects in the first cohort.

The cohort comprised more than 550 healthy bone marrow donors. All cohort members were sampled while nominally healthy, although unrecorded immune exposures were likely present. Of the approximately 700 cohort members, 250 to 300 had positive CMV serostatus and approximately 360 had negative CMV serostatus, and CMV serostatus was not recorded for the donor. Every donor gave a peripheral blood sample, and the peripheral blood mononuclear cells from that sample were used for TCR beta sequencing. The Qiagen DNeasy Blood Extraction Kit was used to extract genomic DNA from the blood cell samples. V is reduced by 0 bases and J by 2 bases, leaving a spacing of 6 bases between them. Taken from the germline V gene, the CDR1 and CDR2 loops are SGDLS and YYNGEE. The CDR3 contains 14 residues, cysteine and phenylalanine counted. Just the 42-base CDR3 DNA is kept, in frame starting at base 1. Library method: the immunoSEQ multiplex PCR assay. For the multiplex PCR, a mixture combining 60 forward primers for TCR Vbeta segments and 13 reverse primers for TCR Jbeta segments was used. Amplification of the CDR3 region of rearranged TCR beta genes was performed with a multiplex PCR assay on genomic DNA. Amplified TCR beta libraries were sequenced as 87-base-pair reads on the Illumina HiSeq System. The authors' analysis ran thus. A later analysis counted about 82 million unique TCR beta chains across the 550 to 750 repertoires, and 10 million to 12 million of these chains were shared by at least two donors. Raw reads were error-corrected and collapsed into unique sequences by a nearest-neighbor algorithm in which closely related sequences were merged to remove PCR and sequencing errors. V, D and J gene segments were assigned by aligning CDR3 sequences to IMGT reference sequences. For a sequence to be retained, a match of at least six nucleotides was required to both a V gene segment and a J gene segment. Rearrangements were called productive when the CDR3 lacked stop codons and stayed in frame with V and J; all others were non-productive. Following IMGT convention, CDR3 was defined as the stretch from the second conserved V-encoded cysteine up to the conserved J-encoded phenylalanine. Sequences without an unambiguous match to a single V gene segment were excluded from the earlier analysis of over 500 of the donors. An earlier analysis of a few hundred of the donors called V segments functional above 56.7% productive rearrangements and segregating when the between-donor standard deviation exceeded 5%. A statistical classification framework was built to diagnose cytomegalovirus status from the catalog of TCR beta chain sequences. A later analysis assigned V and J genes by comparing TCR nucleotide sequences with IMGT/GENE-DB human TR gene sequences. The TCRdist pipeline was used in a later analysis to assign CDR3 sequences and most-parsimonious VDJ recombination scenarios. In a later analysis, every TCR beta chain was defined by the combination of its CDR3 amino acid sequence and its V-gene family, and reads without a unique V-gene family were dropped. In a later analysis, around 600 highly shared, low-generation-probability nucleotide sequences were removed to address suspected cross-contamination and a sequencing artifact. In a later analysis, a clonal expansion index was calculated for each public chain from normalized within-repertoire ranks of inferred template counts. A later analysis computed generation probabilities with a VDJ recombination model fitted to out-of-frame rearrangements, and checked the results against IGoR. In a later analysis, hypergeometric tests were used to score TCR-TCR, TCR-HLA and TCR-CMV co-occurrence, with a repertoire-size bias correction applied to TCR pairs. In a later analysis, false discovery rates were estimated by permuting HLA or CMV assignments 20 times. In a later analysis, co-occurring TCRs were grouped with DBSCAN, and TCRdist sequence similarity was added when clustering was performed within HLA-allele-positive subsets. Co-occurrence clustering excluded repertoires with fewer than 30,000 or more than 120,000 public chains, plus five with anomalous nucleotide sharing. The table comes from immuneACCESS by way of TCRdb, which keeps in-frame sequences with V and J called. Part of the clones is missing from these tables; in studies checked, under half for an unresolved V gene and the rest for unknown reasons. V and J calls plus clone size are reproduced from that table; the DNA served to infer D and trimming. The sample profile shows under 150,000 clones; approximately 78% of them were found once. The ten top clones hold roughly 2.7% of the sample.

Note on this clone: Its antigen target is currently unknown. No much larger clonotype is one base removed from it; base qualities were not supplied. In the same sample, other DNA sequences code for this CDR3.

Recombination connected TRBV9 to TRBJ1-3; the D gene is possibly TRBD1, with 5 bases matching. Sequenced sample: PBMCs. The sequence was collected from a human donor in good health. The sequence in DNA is TGTGCCAGCAGCGTAGGGGGGGCTGGAAACACCATATATTTT. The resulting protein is CASSVGGAGNTIYF.